These 21 T cell receptor beta chains originate from one sample sequenced in a study of technical replicates of blood from a few donors. Sequencing used immunoSEQ multiplex PCR; TCRdb keeps in-frame clones, though not all of them. The sample lists 65,000 to 95,000 clones; around 94% were seen once. Sequences were obtained from T cells isolated from PBMCs. The receptor source for this set is a human donor in good health.

This clone was seen only a few times. The rearrangement links TRBV2 to TRBJ2-4, with 10 positions matching TRBD2. CDR3 size: 19 residues. With V trimmed by 6 bases and J by 1 base, 15 bases remained unmatched. Germline CDR1 reads SNHLY; CDR2 reads FYNNEI. In DNA, the CDR3 is TGTGCCAGCAGCGAAAGGCTAGCGGGAGCTGCGGTGGCCAAAAACATTCAGTACTTC. It is translated as CASSERLAGAAVAKNIQYF.

The chain links TRBV29-1 to TRBJ2-1; the match to TRBD2 covers 11 bases. Unmatched junction bases numbered 4, after V lost 7 bases and J lost 5 bases. CDR1 and CDR2 from the germline V gene are SQVTM and ANQGSEA. The CDR3 has 13 residues. CDR3 nucleotide sequence: TGCAGCGGGGAGACTAGCGGGAACAATGAGCAGTTCTTC. It codes for CSGETSGNNEQFF.

J is TRBJ2-7 and V is TRBV15; 10 positions agree with TRBD2. The V gene end was trimmed by 4 bases and the J gene end by 10 bases; junction bases not matched to a gene: 13. Germline CDR1 reads LNHNV; CDR2 reads YYDKDF (reference sequence). The CDR3 has 15 residues. The CDR3 region is CATSTGLAGELGQYF. CDR3 DNA sequence: TGTGCCACCAGCACCGGTCTAGCGGGAGAGTTGGGACAGTACTTC.

The chain is built from TRBV7-2 and TRBJ2-2; TRBD1 matches 10 bases. CDR1 SGHTA and CDR2 FQGNSA come from the germline V gene. J gave up 7 bases and V 0 bases, and 5 bases lay outside the gene matches. The CDR3 contains 16 residues. This CDR3 reads CASSLARQGASGELFF. In DNA, the CDR3 is TGTGCCAGCAGCTTAGCAAGACAGGGGGCGAGCGGGGAGCTGTTTTTT.

Regarding this clone: The sample holds other DNA sequences that translate to the same CDR3. The rearrangement uses TRBV7-9 and TRBJ2-1; D remains ambiguous. Germline values: CDR1 SEHNR, CDR2 FQNEAQ (reference sequence). V lost 1 base and J lost 10, with 5 bases in between. The CDR3 covers 11 residues. The CDR3 here is CASSLGPEQFF. The CDR3 DNA reads TGTGCCAGCAGCTTAGGGCCAGAGCAGTTCTTC.

This chain joins TRBV19 and TRBJ1-1; the D is unclear. Germline values: CDR1 LNHDA, CDR2 SQIVND (reference sequence). The CDR3 consists of 13 residues. Trimming took 3 bases from V and 1 from J, leaving 6 bases between them. For the CDR3, the DNA is TGTGCCAGTAGTATGTATCGGAACACTGAAGCTTTCTTT. As protein: CASSMYRNTEAFF. The full variable domain, with the rest looked up from reference TRBV19 and TRBJ1-1, is DGGITQSPKYLFRKEGQNVTLSCEQNLNHDAMYWYRQDPGQGLRLIYYSQIVNDFQKGDIAEGYSVSREKKESFPLTVTSAQKNPTAFYLCASSMYRNTEAFFGQGTRLTVV.

The CDR3 DNA follows: TGCGCCAGCAGCCAGCAAGCGGAGTACAATGAGCAGTTCTTC. Amino acids: CASSQQAEYNEQFF. This rearrangement joins TRBV4-1 to TRBJ2-1; a weak D match, TRBD2 (5 bases). There are 14 residues in the CDR3. The ends were cut back, 3 bases at V and 4 bases at J, with 10 bases in the middle. CDR1 MGHRA and CDR2 YSYEKL come from the germline V gene.

The chain carries TRBV19 and TRBJ2-7; weak D call: TRBD2 (5 bases). The CDR3 runs to 13 residues. Germline-derived CDR1 and CDR2 are LNHDA and SQIVND (reference sequence). The ends were cut back, 4 bases at V and 3 bases at J, with 10 bases in the middle. CDR3 sequence reads: CASSREPSYEQYF. CDR3 coding DNA: TGTGCCAGTAGTAGGGAGCCTAGCTACGAGCAGTACTTC.

This clone is a singleton in its sample. The chain is built from TRBV19 and TRBJ1-2; D unresolved. Germline V lookup: CDR1 LNHDA, CDR2 SQIVND (reference sequence). V was clipped by 5 bases and J by 0 bases, with 10 bases between them. This CDR3 comprises 14 residues. The CDR3: CASSAGVPNYGYTF. The CDR3 bases are TGTGCCAGTAGTGCCGGGGTTCCTAACTATGGCTACACCTTC.

This clone was observed a single time. The gene calls are TRBV11-2 and TRBJ2-3; 14 nucleotides match TRBD2. Germline lookup yields CDR1 SGHAT and CDR2 FQNNGV. The CDR3 covers 18 residues. V was pared by 3 bases and J by 7 bases, with 12 bases of the junction left unmatched. The CDR3 nucleotides are TGTGCCAGCAGCTTTCAGGGACTAGCGGGAGTATCCCCAAATACGCAGTATTTT. Translating it yields CASSFQGLAGVSPNTQYF.

The J gene is TRBJ2-1, the V gene TRBV9; 7 bases map to TRBD2. The V gene end was trimmed by 0 bases and the J gene end by 3 bases; junction bases not matched to a gene: 6. Germline V gene data show CDR1 as SGDLS and CDR2 as YYNGEE. This CDR3 region has 16 residues. CDR3 residues: CASSVAGGSIYNEQFF. The CDR3 region has the DNA TGTGCCAGCAGCGTAGCTGGCGGGAGCATCTACAATGAGCAGTTCTTC. The entire variable domain, with the rest obtained from reference TRBV9 and TRBJ2-1, is as follows: DSGVTQTPKHLITATGQRVTLRCSPRSGDLSVYWYQQSLDQGLQFLIQYYNGEERAKGNILERFSAQQFPDLHSELNLSSLELGDSALYFCASSVAGGSIYNEQFFGPGTRLTVL.

The chain couples TRBV9 to TRBJ1-2; tentatively, D is TRBD1 (5 bases). The CDR3 has 14 amino acids. Looked up from germline, CDR1 is SGDLS and CDR2 is YYNGEE. Trimming removed 2 bases at V and 4 bases at J, with 12 bases between. The CDR3 here is CASSVEWGVYGYTF. The DNA of the CDR3 is TGTGCCAGCAGCGTCGAGTGGGGGGTCTATGGCTACACCTTC.

J is TRBJ2-5 and V is TRBV9; TRBD1 matches 8 bases. Germline CDR1 reads SGDLS; CDR2 reads YYNGEE. V was pared by 3 bases and J by 5 bases, with 9 bases of the junction left unmatched. There are 15 residues in the CDR3. The CDR3 nucleotides read TGTGCCAGCAGCGATGGACAGGGCGAGATCGAGACCCAGTACTTC. Translating it yields CASSDGQGEIETQYF. The entire variable domain, with the rest obtained from reference TRBV9 and TRBJ2-5, is as follows: DSGVTQTPKHLITATGQRVTLRCSPRSGDLSVYWYQQSLDQGLQFLIQYYNGEERAKGNILERFSAQQFPDLHSELNLSSLELGDSALYFCASSDGQGEIETQYFGPGTRLLVL.

This clone turned up a few times. V and J are TRBV28 and TRBJ1-1; a possible D gene is TRBD1 (5 bases). The germline V and J ends were trimmed by 2 bases and 7 bases, with 11 bases remaining between them. The CDR3 is made up of 13 amino acids. Germline CDR1 is MDHEN and CDR2 is SYDVKM. This CDR3 is CASSLPGGGEAFF. CDR3 nucleotide sequence: TGTGCCAGCAGTTTACCGGGGGGAGGTGAAGCTTTCTTT.

The chain is built from TRBV4-2 and TRBJ1-1; 9 bases agree with TRBD1. The CDR3 covers 15 residues. In germline, CDR1 is LGHNA, CDR2 YNFKEQ. J was trimmed by 6 bases and V by 0 bases; bases with no gene match: 5. Here the CDR3 DNA reads TGTGCCAGCAGCCAAGAAGACAGGGGGTTTTCTGAAGCTTTCTTT. Translated, it gives CASSQEDRGFSEAFF.

The rearrangement links TRBV7-6 to TRBJ2-7; 7 bases are shared with TRBD2. J gave up 6 bases and V 1 base, and 6 bases lay outside the gene matches. The CDR3 has 14 amino acids. The germline V gene encodes CDR1 SGHVS and CDR2 FNYEAQ. The chain's CDR3 is CASSLEAGKGEQYF. CDR3 nucleotides: TGTGCCAGCAGCTTAGAAGCGGGAAAAGGCGAGCAGTACTTC. Drawing the rest from reference TRBV7-6 and TRBJ2-7, the complete variable domain is GAGVSQSPRYKVTKRGQDVALRCDPISGHVSLYWYRQALGQGPEFLTYFNYEAQQDKSGLPNDRFSAERPEGSISTLTIQRTEQRDSAMYRCASSLEAGKGEQYFGPGTRLTVT.

The gene calls are TRBV19 and TRBJ2-5; 9 bases map to TRBD1. Germline V lookup: CDR1 LNHDA, CDR2 SQIVND (reference sequence). The CDR3 contains 13 residues. J was trimmed by 5 bases and V by 6 bases; bases with no gene match: 4. CDR3 residues: CASSGTGRETQYF. The CDR3 coding sequence is TGTGCCAGTAGCGGGACAGGGAGGGAGACCCAGTACTTC.

This chain connects TRBV4-1 to TRBJ2-7, with 13 positions matching TRBD2. CDR1 MGHRA and CDR2 YSYEKL come from the germline V gene. The CDR3 covers 17 residues. V was pared by 3 bases and J by 3 bases, with 8 bases of the junction left unmatched. Here the CDR3 DNA reads TGCGCCAGCAGCCAGGGACTAGCGGGGCTACCTTTCTACGAGCAGTACTTC. This sequence encodes CASSQGLAGLPFYEQYF.

This rearrangement joins TRBV19 to TRBJ1-1, with TRBD1 matching 8 bases. The ends lost 6 bases at V and 0 bases at J; junction bases unmatched: 3. CDR1 LNHDA and CDR2 SQIVND come from the germline V gene (reference sequence). The CDR3 covers 14 residues. The CDR3 loop is CASSWGQVNTEAFF. The CDR3 bases are TGTGCCAGTAGCTGGGGACAGGTGAACACTGAAGCTTTCTTT.

The chain has TRBV7-2 and TRBJ2-4; 8 nucleotides agree with TRBD2. V shed 6 bases, J shed 8 bases, and the junction held 15 bases outside the gene matches. Per germline, CDR1 SGHTA and CDR2 FQGNSA. The CDR3 contains 16 residues. The chain's CDR3 is CASSLPPGLVTYIQYF. CDR3 DNA: TGTGCCAGCAGTCTTCCTCCGGGACTAGTAACTTACATTCAGTACTTC.

The chain joins TRBV4-1 to TRBJ2-1, with 10 bases lining up with TRBD2. The ends lost 5 bases at V and 4 bases at J; junction bases unmatched: 8. The CDR3 has 16 residues. CDR1 and CDR2 from the germline V gene are MGHRA and YSYEKL. CDR3 loop: CASSFPGLANYNEQFF. The CDR3 DNA follows: TGCGCCAGCAGCTTTCCGGGACTAGCGAATTACAATGAGCAGTTCTTC.